These 5 T cell receptor beta chains were sequenced from one sample in a study of beta chain features in type 1 diabetes. What was sequenced were expressed TCRB transcripts, since all of the isolated RNA had been reverse transcribed. Some clones are missing from TCRdb's copy, which holds only in-frame ones; the method was immunoSEQ multiplex PCR. The sample includes about 410,000 clones, approximately 15% of them seen just once. Sequencing was carried out using naive CD4+ T cells from blood. All receptors come from a man aged 30 to 39 in good health.

The V call is TRBV4-1, the J call TRBJ2-7; D gene ambiguous. The CDR3 has 18 residues. The germline V gene encodes CDR1 MGHRA and CDR2 YSYEKL. V was clipped by 0 bases and J by 6 bases, with 24 bases between them. The CDR3 loop is CASSQDGVKKGISGEQYF. The CDR3 DNA reads TGCGCCAGCAGCCAAGATGGAGTCAAGAAGGGTATCTCTGGCGAGCAGTACTTC.

This clone has just a few counts. The V call is TRBV5-1, the J call TRBJ2-1, with 14 bases matching TRBD2. Looked up from germline, CDR1 is SGHRS and CDR2 is YFSETQ. With 4 bases clipped from V and 8 bases from J, the junction kept 5 bases outside the gene matches. The CDR3 has 15 residues. CDR3 in DNA: TGCGCCAGCAGCGAAGGGACTAGCGGGAGCCATGAGCAGTTCTTC. This gives the protein CASSEGTSGSHEQFF.

The V call is TRBV5-1, the J call TRBJ1-1, with 7 bases lining up with TRBD1. Trimming cost V 0 bases and J 1 base; bases outside gene matches: 3. The V gene's germline CDR1 is SGHRS and CDR2 YFSETQ. This CDR3 has 15 amino acids. This chain's CDR3 is CASSLAGTENTEAFF. The CDR3 DNA sequence: TGCGCCAGCAGCTTGGCCGGGACAGAGAACACTGAAGCTTTCTTT. Full variable domain (outside the CDR3, taken from reference TRBV5-1 and TRBJ1-1): KAGVTQTPRYLIKTRGQQVTLSCSPISGHRSVSWYQQTPGQGLQFLFEYFSETQRNKGNFPGRFSGRQFSNSRSEMNVSTLELGDSALYLCASSLAGTENTEAFFGQGTRLTVV.

The chain employs TRBV15 and TRBJ2-3, with D unresolved. V dropped 9 bases and J dropped 0 bases, with 10 bases sitting between them. The CDR3 sequence is 13 residues long. In germline, CDR1 is LNHNV, CDR2 YYDKDF (reference sequence). Here the CDR3 reads CATGQTSTDTQYF. The CDR3 DNA reads TGTGCCACAGGGCAGACTAGCACAGATACGCAGTATTTT.

The V and J genes are TRBV23-1 and TRBJ1-6, with D perhaps matching TRBD1 (6 bases). TRBV23-1 is flagged as an ORF with uncertain function. There are 20 residues in the CDR3. Trimming stripped 2 bases from V and 7 bases from J, with 27 bases between. Here the CDR3 DNA reads TGCGCCAGCAGTCAACCCAACCCCGGGACATTCGAGTTGGGGAATTCACCCCTCCACTTT. Protein sequence: CASSQPNPGTFELGNSPLHF.